This T cell receptor beta chain was sequenced during a study of cytomegalovirus exposure and HLA in healthy donors. In the case of this clone: The antigen is not known.

Study observations and caveats: Per a later analysis, HLA-associated TCR beta chains showed more clonal expansion than other, equally common TCR beta chains. TCR beta V- and J-gene trimming was later associated with a missense DCLRE1C variant. In most subjects, TCR beta sequences reportedly gave accurate predictions of HLA-A and HLA-B alleles.

Trimming cost V 5 bases and J 3 bases; bases outside gene matches: 9. Germline V gives CDR1 MDHEN, CDR2 SYDVKM. This CDR3 comprises 16 residues. The PCR had 60 Vbeta and 13 Jbeta primers. The protocol was immunoSEQ multiplex PCR, while the TCRdb copy is restricted to in-frame clones and leaves out a portion. The sample shows 150,000 to 200,000 clones, around 80% of them seen only once. This TCR derives from a male donor in good health and CMV-seronegative. Material for sequencing was PBMCs. The chain uses TRBV28 and TRBJ2-3; 9 bases are shared with TRBD2. The CDR3 here is CASSAGLAGRTDTQYF. The DNA for the CDR3 is TGTGCCAGCAGTGCCGGTCTAGCGGGAAGGACAGATACGCAGTATTTT.